This T cell receptor (beta chain) was retrieved from a study of cytomegalovirus exposure and HLA in healthy donors. Note on this clone: Its antigen is still unknown.

Losses at the gene ends were 5 bases for V and 4 bases for J; bases not matched to a gene: 6. This CDR3 has 16 amino acids. Germline lookup yields CDR1 SGHAT and CDR2 FQDESV (reference sequence). This PCR relied on a set of 60 Vbeta primers and 13 Jbeta primers. Some clones are missing from TCRdb's copy, which holds only in-frame ones; the method was immunoSEQ multiplex PCR. The sample includes about 160,000 clones, roughly 80% seen only once; the top ten take around 4%. Study-wide points: In a later analysis, TCR beta V- and J-gene trimming was associated with a missense DCLRE1C variant. A later analysis showed that HLA-associated TCR beta chains had undergone more clonal expansion than equally common others. Researchers catalogued around 150 TCR beta chains as cytomegalovirus-associated. A later analysis by the authors found several of the most significant clusters apparently linked to common viral pathogens.

The clonotype originates from a man in his forties in good health and CMV-seronegative. The chain has TRBV11-1 and TRBJ2-2, with 11 bases matching TRBD1. The specimen sequenced was PBMCs. CDR3 residues: CASSAPGQGVTGELFF. CDR3 nucleotides: TGTGCCAGCAGCGCCCCGGGACAGGGGGTCACCGGGGAGCTGTTTTTT.